Presented here are 6 T cell receptor beta chains from one specimen sequenced in a study of blood T cell repertoires in COVID-19. The protocol was immunoSEQ multiplex PCR, while the TCRdb copy is restricted to in-frame clones and leaves out a portion. The data contain roughly 81,000 clones, about four fifths of them singletons. Material for sequencing was peripheral blood. The receptors shown here come from a woman aged 70-85 years with acute or convalescent COVID-19.

The chain is built from TRBV6-5 and TRBJ2-1, with 11 bases aligning to TRBD2. The CDR3 length is 15 residues. V lost 6 bases, J lost 6 bases, and 7 bases stayed unmatched. Germline V gene data show CDR1 as MNHEY and CDR2 as SVGAGI. The CDR3 reads CASSISGGALNEQFF. In DNA form, the CDR3 reads TGTGCCAGCAGCATTAGCGGGGGGGCTCTCAATGAGCAGTTCTTC.

As DNA, the CDR3 is TGTGCCATCCGGGATATAACAGGGGCGGGATCGCACTATGGCTACACCTTC. Its protein product is CAIRDITGAGSHYGYTF. The rearrangement joins TRBV10-3 to TRBJ1-2; 7 positions match TRBD1. CDR3 length: 17 amino acids. Germline V lookup: CDR1 ENHRY, CDR2 SYGVKD. V shed 8 bases and J 3 bases; nucleotides not matched to a gene: 18.

CDR3 loop: CASSQDSGNNQPQHF. The CDR3 DNA follows: TGTGCCAGCAGCCAAGACTCCGGGAACAATCAGCCCCAGCATTTT. V gene TRBV4-2 combines with J gene TRBJ1-5; D gene ambiguous. Trimming took 0 bases from V and 3 from J, leaving 9 bases between them. Germline CDR1 is LGHNA and CDR2 is YNFKEQ. The CDR3 is made up of 15 amino acids.

This sequence joins TRBV18 and TRBJ2-3, with 11 positions matching TRBD2. CDR1 KGHSH and CDR2 LQKENI come from the germline V gene. This CDR3 region has 19 residues. V lost 7 bases, J lost 6 bases, and 21 bases stayed unmatched. The CDR3 here is CASFRSTSGGLNHRDTQYF. The DNA of the CDR3 is TGTGCCAGCTTTAGAAGTACTAGCGGGGGACTTAACCACAGGGATACGCAGTATTTT.

Remarks on this clone: A junction boundary mismatches the germline segment, possibly from a read error. The chain employs TRBV7-7 and TRBJ2-5; 7 bases match TRBD2. This CDR3 spans 13 amino acids. Germline values: CDR1 SSHAT, CDR2 FNYEAQ (reference sequence). The CDR3, as DNA: TGTGCTAGCAGCGAACGGGGGGAGGAGACCCAGTACTTC. Its protein is CASSERGEETQYF.

The chain links TRBV6-1 to TRBJ1-5; D unclear. The CDR3 is made up of 14 amino acids. Per germline, CDR1 MNHNS and CDR2 SASEGT. With 5 bases removed from V and 12 bases from J, the gap between germline ends came to 20 bases. Here the CDR3 reads CASSSPLAPRDQHF. CDR3 DNA: TGTGCCAGCAGTTCCCCCCTGGCGCCTCGGGACCAGCATTTT.